This T cell receptor beta chain was identified in a study of pediatric ulcerative colitis. At colonoscopy, a blood sample was also collected. Repertoires were generated with immunoSEQ multiplex PCR, while TCRdb's copy carries only in-frame clones and drops some. This table has about 60,000 clones, 87% appearing once. Germline CDR1 reads SGHTA; CDR2 reads FQGNSA. V lost 6 bases, J lost 8 bases, and 9 bases stayed unmatched. CDR3 length equals 15 residues. Sequenced material: blood. The clonotype comes from a boy younger than 18 who was a control in a study of pediatric ulcerative colitis. The rearrangement joins TRBV7-2 to TRBJ2-1, with TRBD2 matching 11 bases. CDR3: CASRGTSGRGDEQFF. As DNA, the CDR3 is TGTGCCAGCAGAGGTACTAGCGGGAGAGGGGATGAGCAGTTCTTC.